This paragraph covers one T cell receptor (beta chain) sequence. The authors' processing: Reference gene primer amplification in the assay estimated nucleated cell counts. Only in-frame clones appear in the TCRdb table, and some are missing; sequencing was by immunoSEQ multiplex PCR. The DNA was the basis for D and trimming; V, J and clone size are from that table. The sample consists of 99,000 or so clones, roughly 80% of them appearing once. The sample comes from a study of blood T cell repertoires in COVID-19. Looking at the study overall: Nucleic acid was either cDNA or gDNA, and it came from T cells, B-cell-depleted T cells, or PBMCs.

The source of this sequence is a woman in her 70s with acute or convalescent COVID-19. The source material was peripheral blood.

The CDR3 coding sequence is TGTGCCAGCAGCTTGGGGGACAGGCTTGAAGCTTTCTTT. Amino acid sequence: CASSLGDRLEAFF. The chain has TRBV5-5 and TRBJ1-1; 8 bases are shared with TRBD1. V lost 0 bases and J lost 7; bases outside the gene matches: 2. CDR3 length: 13 amino acids. Germline loops: CDR1 SGHKS, CDR2 YYEKEE (reference sequence). The whole variable domain, filled in from reference TRBV5-5 and TRBJ1-1, reads DAGVTQSPTHLIKTRGQQVTLRCSPISGHKSVSWYQQVLGQGPQFIFQYYEKEERGRGNFPDRFSARQFPNYSSELNVNALLLGDSALYLCASSLGDRLEAFFGQGTRLTVV.